This note documents a single T cell receptor (beta chain) sequence. V lost 6 bases to trimming and J lost 1 base, with 17 bases between them. The CDR3 runs to 16 residues. The germline CDR1 and CDR2 sequences are SGHDT and YYEEEE. The sample comes from a study of control samples from healthy donors and cancer patients. Profiled with immunoSEQ multiplex PCR; TCRdb holds only in-frame clones, not every one. Here the sample spans about 89,000 clones, more than 70% being singletons. The chain couples TRBV5-6 to TRBJ1-3; weak D call: TRBD1 (5 bases). This TCR derives from a woman aged 40 to 50 in good health. Source material: blood. For the CDR3, the DNA is TGTGCCAGCACCCTGAATGGGGGTTTATCTGGAAACACCATATATTTT. Its translation: CASTLNGGLSGNTIYF.